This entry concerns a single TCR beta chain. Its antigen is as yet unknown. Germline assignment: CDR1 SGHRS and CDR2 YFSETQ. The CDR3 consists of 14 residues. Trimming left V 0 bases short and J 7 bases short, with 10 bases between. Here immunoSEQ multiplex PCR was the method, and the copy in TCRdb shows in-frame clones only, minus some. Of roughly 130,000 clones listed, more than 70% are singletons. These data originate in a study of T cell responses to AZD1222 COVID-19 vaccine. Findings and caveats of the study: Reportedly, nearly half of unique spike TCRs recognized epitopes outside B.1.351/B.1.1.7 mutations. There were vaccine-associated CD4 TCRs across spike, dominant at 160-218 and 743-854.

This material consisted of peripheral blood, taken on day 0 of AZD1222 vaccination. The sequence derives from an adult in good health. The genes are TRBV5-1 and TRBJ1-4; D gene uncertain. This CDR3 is CASSLAGVSEKLFF. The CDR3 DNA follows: TGCGCCAGCAGCTTGGCGGGTGTGTCTGAAAAACTGTTTTTT.